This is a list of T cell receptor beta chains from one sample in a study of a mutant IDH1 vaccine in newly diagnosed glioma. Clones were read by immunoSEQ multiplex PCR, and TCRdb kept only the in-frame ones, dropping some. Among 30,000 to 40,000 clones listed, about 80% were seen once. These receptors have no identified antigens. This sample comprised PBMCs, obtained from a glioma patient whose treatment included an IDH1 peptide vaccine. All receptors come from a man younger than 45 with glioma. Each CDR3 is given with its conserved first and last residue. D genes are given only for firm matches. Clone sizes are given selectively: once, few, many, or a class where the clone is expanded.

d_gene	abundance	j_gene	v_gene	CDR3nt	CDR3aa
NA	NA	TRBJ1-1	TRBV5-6	TGTGCCAGCAGCTTGACGGGGAACACTGAAGCTTTCTTT	CASSLTGNTEAFF
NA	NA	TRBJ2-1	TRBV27	TGTGCCAGCAGTTTATCGGGACCGCTCCCCCAGCTATACAATGAGCAGTTCTTC	CASSLSGPLPQLYNEQFF
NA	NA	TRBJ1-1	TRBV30	TGTGCCTGGAGTGTGATTGAAGCTTTCTTT	CAWSVIEAFF
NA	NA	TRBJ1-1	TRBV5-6	TGTGCCAGCAGCTTGATCGGGAGGTTAGCTTTCTTT	CASSLIGRLAFF
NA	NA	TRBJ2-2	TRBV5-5	TGTGCCAGCAGCTTGCCGGTCCTTGAGCTGTTTTTT	CASSLPVLELFF
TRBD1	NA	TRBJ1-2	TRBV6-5	TGTGCCAGCAACACAGGGGGCCTGATCTATGGCTACACCTTC	CASNTGGLIYGYTF
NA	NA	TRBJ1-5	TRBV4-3	TGCGCCAGCAGCCAAGCGGTCCGAGGTCAGCCCCAGCATTTT	CASSQAVRGQPQHF
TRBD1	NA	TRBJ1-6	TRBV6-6	TGTGCCAGCAGGCCGCCGGGACAGGCGGATTCACCCCTCCACTTT	CASRPPGQADSPLHF
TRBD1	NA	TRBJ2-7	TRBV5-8	TGTGCCAGCAGCTTTGTTGGGACAGGGGCGGTCTACGAGCAGTACTTC	CASSFVGTGAVYEQYF
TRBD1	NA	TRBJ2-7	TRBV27	TGTGCCAGCGGAGGACAGGGAGGTTCCTACGAGCAGTACTTC	CASGGQGGSYEQYF
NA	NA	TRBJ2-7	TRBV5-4	TGTGCCACCGAGGAGGGCCACGAGCAGTACTTC	CATEEGHEQYF
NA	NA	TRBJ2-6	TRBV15	TGTGCCACCAGTGGCGCGGGATCTGGGGCCAACGTCCTGACTTTC	CATSGAGSGANVLTF
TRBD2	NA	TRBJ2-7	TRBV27	TGTGCCAGCAACGGTCTAGCGGGTCCCTACGAGCAGTACTTC	CASNGLAGPYEQYF
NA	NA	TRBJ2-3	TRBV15	TGTGCCACCAGCACAGGCAGGGCTGGTATAAATACGCAGTATTTT	CATSTGRAGINTQYF
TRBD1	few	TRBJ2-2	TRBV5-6	TGTGCCAGCAGCTTGGCTGGGGACAGACCCACCGGGGAGCTGTTTTTT	CASSLAGDRPTGELFF
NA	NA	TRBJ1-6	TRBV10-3	TGTGCCATCAGTGAGACGTTGGGGGACAATTCACCCCTCCACTTT	CAISETLGDNSPLHF
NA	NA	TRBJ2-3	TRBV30	TGTGCCTGGAGTCGGGGCTCTAGTGGCGCAGATACGCAGTATTTT	CAWSRGSSGADTQYF
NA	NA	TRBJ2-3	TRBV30	TGTGCCTCCCTAGGGGACAAGCGATCTGCAGATACGCAGTATTTT	CASLGDKRSADTQYF
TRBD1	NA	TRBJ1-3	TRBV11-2	TGTGCCAGCAGCCTAATTGTGAGGCGGGACAGGGACTCTGGAAACACCATATATTTT	CASSLIVRRDRDSGNTIYF
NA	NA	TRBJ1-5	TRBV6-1	TGTGCCAGCAGTGGGAGAGGGGGGGATAGCAATCAGCCCCAGCATTTT	CASSGRGGDSNQPQHF
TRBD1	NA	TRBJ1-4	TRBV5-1	TGCGCCAGCAGCTCCGGGACAGGGGGTGAAAAACTGTTTTTT	CASSSGTGGEKLFF
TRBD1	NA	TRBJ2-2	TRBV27	TGTGCCAGCCGGACAGGGGACACCGGGGAGCTGTTTTTT	CASRTGDTGELFF
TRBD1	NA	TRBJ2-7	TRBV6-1	TGTGCCAGCAGCTTTGACAGGGCCTACGAGCAGTACTTC	CASSFDRAYEQYF
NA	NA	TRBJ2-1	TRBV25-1	TGTGCCAGCAAGGCCTACAATGAGCAGTTCTTC	CASKAYNEQFF
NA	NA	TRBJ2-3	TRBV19	TGTGCCAGTTATAGCACAGATACGCAGTATTTT	CASYSTDTQYF
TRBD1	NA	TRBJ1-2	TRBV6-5	TGTGCCAGCAGTTACGGGAACAGGGGTCGATATGGCTACACCTTC	CASSYGNRGRYGYTF
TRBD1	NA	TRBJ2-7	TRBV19	TGTGCCAGTAGTATAGAATCGGACAGGGTTTACGAGCAGTACTTC	CASSIESDRVYEQYF
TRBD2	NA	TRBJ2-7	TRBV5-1	TGCGCCAGCAGCTTGGAACCGGGAGGCACCTACGAGCAGTACTTC	CASSLEPGGTYEQYF
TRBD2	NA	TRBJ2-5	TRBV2	TGTGCCAGCAGACCGGGACTAGTGGGGGAGACCCAGTACTTC	CASRPGLVGETQYF
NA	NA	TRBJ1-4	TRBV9	TGTGCCAGCAGCCTCTCAGGGGAAGGAGAAAAACTGTTTTTT	CASSLSGEGEKLFF
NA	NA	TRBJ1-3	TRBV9	TGTGCCAGCAGCGTAGGGGTTGGACAGTCTGAACGGAACACCATATATTTT	CASSVGVGQSERNTIYF
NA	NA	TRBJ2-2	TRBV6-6	TGTGCCAGCAGTTACTCAGGGGGGTCGAACACCGGGGAGCTGTTTTTT	CASSYSGGSNTGELFF
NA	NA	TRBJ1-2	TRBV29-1	TGCAGCGTTGAGACCTTCGGCGGGTCTGCTTACTATGGCTACACCTTC	CSVETFGGSAYYGYTF
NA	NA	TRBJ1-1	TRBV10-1	TGCGCCAGCAGGGTGGACACCCGAGGCACTGAAGCTTTCTTT	CASRVDTRGTEAFF
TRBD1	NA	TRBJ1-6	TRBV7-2	TGTGCCAGCAGCTTAAGTACAGGGGGCAAGTACCCCCTCCACTTT	CASSLSTGGKYPLHF
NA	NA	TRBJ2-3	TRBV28	TGTGCCAGCAAAGGTCGGGCCACTACAGATACGCAGTATTTT	CASKGRATTDTQYF
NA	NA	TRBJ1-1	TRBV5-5	TGTGCCAGCCGCCGGGGACGGACTATGAACACTGAAGCTTTCTTT	CASRRGRTMNTEAFF
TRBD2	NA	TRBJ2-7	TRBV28	TGTGCCAGCAGTCTACCCTACCGCCCCATAAGCGGGAGTTATCGAGGCGAGCAGTACTTC	CASSLPYRPISGSYRGEQYF
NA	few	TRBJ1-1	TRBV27	TGTGCCAGCAGTTTGGACCCGTGGGCTGAAGCTTTCTTT	CASSLDPWAEAFF
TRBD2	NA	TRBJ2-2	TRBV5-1	TGCGCCAGCAGCTTGGTGACTAGCGGGGGACCGGACGCCGGGGAGCTGTTTTTT	CASSLVTSGGPDAGELFF
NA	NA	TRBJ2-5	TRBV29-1	TGCAGCGTTAAACCAGCGCAAGAGACCCAGTACTTC	CSVKPAQETQYF
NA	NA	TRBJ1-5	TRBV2	TGTGCCAGCAGCCTTGAGGGTGCGGGTCAGCCCCAGCATTTT	CASSLEGAGQPQHF
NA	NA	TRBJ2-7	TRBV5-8	TGTGCCAGCAGCTTGGCCGGGGCTCTCTCCTACGAGCAGTACTTC	CASSLAGALSYEQYF
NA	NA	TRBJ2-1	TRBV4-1	TGCGCCAGCAGCCAAGGACGGCAGGGGTTGTACAATGAGCAGTTCTTC	CASSQGRQGLYNEQFF
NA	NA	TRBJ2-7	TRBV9	TGTGCCAGCAGCGTATCGGGGACCTTAACCTACGAGCAGTACTTC	CASSVSGTLTYEQYF
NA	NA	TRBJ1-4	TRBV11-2	TGTGCCAGCAGTCGACAGCCCAATGAAAAACTGTTTTTT	CASSRQPNEKLFF
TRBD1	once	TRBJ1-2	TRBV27	TGTGCCAGCAGTTCGGACAGGGATCATTGGAATGGCTACACCTTC	CASSSDRDHWNGYTF
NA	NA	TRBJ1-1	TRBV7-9	TGTGCCAGCGGCCCGGGGGGAACTGAAGCTTTCTTT	CASGPGGTEAFF
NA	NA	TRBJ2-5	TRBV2	TGTGCCAGCCGTCGCAGGGCGGGGATCCAAGAGACCCAGTACTTC	CASRRRAGIQETQYF
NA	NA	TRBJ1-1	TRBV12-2	TGTGCAAGTCGCCACCCCGACATCCTCATGAACACTGAAGCTTTCTTT	CASRHPDILMNTEAFF
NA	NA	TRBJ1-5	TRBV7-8	TGTGCCAGCAGCCCGGAGACGAGTAGCGGCAATCAGCCCCAGCATTTT	CASSPETSSGNQPQHF
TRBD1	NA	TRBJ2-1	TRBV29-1	TGCAGCGTGGGGACAGGATCCTACAATGAGCAGTTCTTC	CSVGTGSYNEQFF
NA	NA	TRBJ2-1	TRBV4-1	TGCGCCAGCAGCCGAGGCAGACAGGTTCGCGATGAGCAGTTCTTC	CASSRGRQVRDEQFF
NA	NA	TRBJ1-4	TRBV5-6	TGTGCCAGCAGCTTGGGGACGTCCCTTGCAACTAATGAAAAACTGTTTTTT	CASSLGTSLATNEKLFF
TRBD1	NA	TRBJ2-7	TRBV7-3	TGTGCCAGCAGCTGGGACAGGGGTTACGAGCAGTACTTC	CASSWDRGYEQYF
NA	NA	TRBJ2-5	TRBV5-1	TGCGCCAGCAGGCAGGACGGCTACCTTCAAGAGACCCAGTACTTC	CASRQDGYLQETQYF
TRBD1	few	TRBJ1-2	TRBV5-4	TGTGCCAGCAGGGGGACAGGGTTAGATGGCTACACCTTC	CASRGTGLDGYTF
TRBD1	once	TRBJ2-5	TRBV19	TGTGCCAGTAGTATATTCCGGGACAGGGGCTCTGAGACCCAGTACTTC	CASSIFRDRGSETQYF
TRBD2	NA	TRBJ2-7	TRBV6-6	TGTGCCAGCAGTTACAAGACTAGCTCAAGTTACGAGCAGTACTTC	CASSYKTSSSYEQYF
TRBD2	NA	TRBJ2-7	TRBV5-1	TGCGCCAGCAGCTTGGGTGGGACTAGCAGGTTCCACGAGCAGTACTTC	CASSLGGTSRFHEQYF